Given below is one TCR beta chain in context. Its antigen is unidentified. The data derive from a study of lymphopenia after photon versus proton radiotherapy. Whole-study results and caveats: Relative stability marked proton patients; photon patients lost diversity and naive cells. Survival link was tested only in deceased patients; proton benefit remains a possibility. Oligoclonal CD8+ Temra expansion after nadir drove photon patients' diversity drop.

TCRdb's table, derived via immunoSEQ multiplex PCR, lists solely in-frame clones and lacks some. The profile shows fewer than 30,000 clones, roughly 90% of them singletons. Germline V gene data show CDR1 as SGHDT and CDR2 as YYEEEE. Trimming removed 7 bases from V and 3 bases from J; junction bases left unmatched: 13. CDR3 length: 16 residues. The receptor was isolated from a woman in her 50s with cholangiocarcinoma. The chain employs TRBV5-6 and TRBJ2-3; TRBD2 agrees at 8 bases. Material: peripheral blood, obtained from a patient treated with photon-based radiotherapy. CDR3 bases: TGTGCCAGCGCGACCCTCGGGGCGGGGGGTACAGATACGCAGTATTTT. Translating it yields CASATLGAGGTDTQYF.